This T cell receptor (beta chain) derives from a study of shared clonotypes between healthy human individuals (dated by TCRdb to the early 2020s). Broadly, across the study: Two women and three men aged 18 to 49 years were included in the cohort. For each donor, CD4 naive and CD4 memory were each given three plates, CD8 naive was given two plates, and CD8 memory was given one plate. The study deeply sequenced blood TCR repertoires of five healthy adults to estimate repertoire size and the extent of clonotype sharing between individuals. To increase sequencing depth and limit assay-specific biases, TCR repertoire library preparation and sequencing were carried out by different laboratories using diverse techniques. Between about 0.94 and 10 billion PBMCs per donor were obtained by leukapheresis.

On the study overall, not on this receptor specifically: Only blood was sampled, and tissue TCR repertoires likely differ from those in blood. Rarefaction of sorted-subset datasets indicated incomplete sequencing despite the large sequencing depth. Higher generation probabilities were observed for clonotypes shared by all four sorted-subset donors than for non-shared clonotypes. Pairwise subsampling indicated that sequencing depth was expected to affect the degree of clonotype sharing among donors. Because the study included only a small number of donors, the genetic and exposure-history diversity represented was limited. Sharing across a few donors was observed for approximately 4.6% of naive CD4, 3% to 3.5% of naive CD8, about 2.3% of memory CD4, and about 0.39% of memory CD8 clonotypes. Naive subsets generally had larger estimated clonotype richness than memory subsets did.

For this clone: The target of this receptor is not known. The record has no base qualities; no much larger clone is one base away.

TCR CDR3 regions were amplified from genomic DNA by multiplex PCR using the deep immunoSEQ assay. Extracted genomic DNA from each cell subset was distributed evenly across all wells of several immunoSEQ 96-well plates, and each plate was treated as a replicate. Each replicate PCR for sorted subsets received around 200 ng genomic DNA, equal to roughly 30,000 T cell genomes. The purified libraries were quantified using a Qubit 3.0 fluorometer, sized with a Bioanalyzer 2100, and then quantified again using the KAPA Library Quantification kit. Every immunoSEQ 96-well plate was sequenced on a dedicated single-read 150-cycle Illumina NextSeq 550 flow cell. The published analysis was carried out like this. Because the immunoSEQ output held only junctional sequences and lacked quality scores, the filtering could not match the filtering applied to full-length reads. To assign V/J genes and CDR3, sequences were annotated against IMGT germline references using PyIR, a Python wrapper for IgBLAST v1.9. Reads were filtered out if the reads had weak V/J assignments (E-value above 1e-6), no CDR3, stop codons, out-of-frame junctions, or ambiguous translated residues. V3J clonotypes were defined by identical inferred V gene, J gene, and CDR3 amino acid sequence. To compute the percentage overlap between repertoires, the number of shared unique clonotypes was divided by the size of the smaller repertoire. Richness of each repertoire was evaluated using RTK rarefaction, the Chao1 estimator, and Recon v2.1 estimates of unobserved clonotypes. Generation probabilities for all TCRbeta clonotypes obtained by the gDNA method from four donors were computed using OLGA. TCRdb stores this immuneACCESS table with in-frame sequences only. Part of the clones is absent; in the studies checked, under half of the shortfall reflects unresolved V genes, and no reason is known for the rest. That table is the source of V, J and clone size, and D and trimming were worked out from the DNA. In this sample the table shows about 510,000 clones, 90% to 97% of which occur a single time. The ten top clones hold roughly 0.06% of the sample.

The donors were healthy, HIV-negative adults who had no recently reported acute infections or vaccinations. All donors were Caucasian adults living in Nashville, Tennessee, USA. CD4+ T cells were enriched by magnetic negative selection; naive cells were then positively selected on CD45RA, and the negative fraction formed the memory subset. Blood was obtained by leukapheresis, after which PBMCs were separated by Ficoll-Histopaque density gradient centrifugation and cryopreserved in liquid nitrogen vapor phase. Analytical flow cytometry was used to check the purity and quantity of each magnetically sorted T cell population. Genomic DNA was isolated from each sorted fraction and quantified by UV absorbance on a Nanodrop 2000c. After removal of 6 bases from V and 4 bases from J, the junction retains 4 bases not matched to a gene. The CDR3 covers 13 residues, taking in both the cysteine and the phenylalanine. Only the CDR3 region is kept as DNA, spanning 39 bases read in frame from base 1. For CDR1 and CDR2, the germline V gene (reference sequence) lists LNHDA and SQIVND.

The TCR originated in a woman aged 25 to 39 in good health. Input material: naive CD4+ T cells sorted from blood. The meaning of the sample's cell subset or site label: CD45RA+ positively selected. The chain is made from TRBV19 and TRBJ2-3; TRBD2 lines up with 7 middle nucleotides. The CDR3 has the sequence CASSNLAADTQYF. The nucleotide sequence is TGTGCCAGTAGCAATCTAGCGGCAGATACGCAGTATTTT.